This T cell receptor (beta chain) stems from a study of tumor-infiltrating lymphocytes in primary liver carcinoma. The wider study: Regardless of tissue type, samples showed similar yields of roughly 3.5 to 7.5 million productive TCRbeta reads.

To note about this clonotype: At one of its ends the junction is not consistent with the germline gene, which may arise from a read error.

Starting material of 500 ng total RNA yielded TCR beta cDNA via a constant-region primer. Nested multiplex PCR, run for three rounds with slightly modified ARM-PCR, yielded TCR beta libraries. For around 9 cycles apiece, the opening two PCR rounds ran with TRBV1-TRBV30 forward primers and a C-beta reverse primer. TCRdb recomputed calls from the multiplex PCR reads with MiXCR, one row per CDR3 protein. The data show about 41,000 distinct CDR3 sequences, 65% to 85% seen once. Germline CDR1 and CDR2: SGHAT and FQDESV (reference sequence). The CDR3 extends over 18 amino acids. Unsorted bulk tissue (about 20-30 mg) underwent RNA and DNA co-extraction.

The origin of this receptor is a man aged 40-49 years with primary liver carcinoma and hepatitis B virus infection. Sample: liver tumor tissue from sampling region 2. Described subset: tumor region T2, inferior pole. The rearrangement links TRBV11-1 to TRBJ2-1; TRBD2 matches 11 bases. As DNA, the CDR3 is TGTGCCAGCAGTCTCAGGAGCCTAGCGGGAGGCTTCTACAATAAGCAGTTCTTC. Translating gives CASSLRSLAGGFYNKQFF. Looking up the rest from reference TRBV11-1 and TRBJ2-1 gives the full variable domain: EAEVAQSPRYKITEKSQAVAFWCDPISGHATLYWYRQILGQGPELLVQFQDESVVDDSQLPKDRFSAERLKGVDSTLKIQPAELGDSAMYLCASSLRSLAGGFYNKQFFGPGTRLTVL.